Below, 28 T cell receptor beta chains from the same sample are listed, as sequenced in a study of beta chain features in type 1 diabetes (dated by TCRdb to 2016 to 2018). The research as a whole found: Type 1 diabetes patients showed a moderate but significant shortening of TCRB CDR3 length in all four CD4+ subsets.

Receptors were amplified or captured by the immunoSEQ multiplex PCR assay. All of the isolated RNA was reverse transcribed with the High Capacity cDNA Reverse Transcription Kit, so expressed TCRB transcripts were sequenced. TCRdb re-hosts the immuneACCESS table, in-frame sequences only. Its copies lack some clones; in the studies checked, an unresolved V gene accounts for under half of them, and the cause for the rest is not known. The table for this sample lists roughly 300,000 clones; roughly an eighth of them were counted only once. The ten biggest clones cover 0.017% of the sample. No cognate antigen is known for these TCRs. Sequencing input: naive CD4+ T cells from blood. The cell subset or site label corresponds to: true naive CD4+ T cells. The source of these receptors is a man aged 30 to 45 with type 1 diabetes.

This clone appeared a few times. The rearrangement uses TRBV23-1 and TRBJ2-5; D remains unclear. TRBV23-1 is filed as an ORF, its function uncertain. The CDR3 is made up of 16 amino acids. The V and J ends lost 6 bases and 2 bases respectively, with 19 bases between them. The CDR3 is CASSPDPVPGQETQYF. DNA of the CDR3: TGCGCCAGCAGCCCAGACCCCGTCCCAGGACAAGAGACCCAGTACTTC.

The chain is built from TRBV18 and TRBJ2-3, with 7 bases aligning to TRBD1. V lost 4 bases to trimming and J lost 5 bases; unmatched junction nucleotides: 9. CDR1 and CDR2 from the germline V gene are KGHSH and LQKENI. The CDR3 is 15 amino acids. CDR3 DNA: TGTGCCAGCTCACTAGACAGGGTATCGGAAGATACGCAGTATTTT. Its protein is CASSLDRVSEDTQYF.

The chain employs TRBV6-5 and TRBJ2-7; 13 bases are shared with TRBD2. Germline-derived CDR1 and CDR2 are MNHEY and SVGAGI. This CDR3 comprises 15 residues. With V trimmed by 4 bases and J by 4 bases, 4 bases remained unmatched. Here the CDR3 DNA reads TGTGCCAGCAGTTCGGGACTAGCGGGGAAGTACGAGCAGTACTTC. Amino acids: CASSSGLAGKYEQYF.

This clone has a handful of counts. The chain is built from TRBV28 and TRBJ2-1, with 9 positions matching TRBD2. This CDR3 has 17 amino acids. The germline V gene has CDR1 MDHEN and CDR2 SYDVKM. Trimming at V came to 7 bases and at J to 0 bases, leaving 10 bases not matched to a gene. In DNA, the CDR3 is TGTGCCAGCACCCCAACGACTAGCGGATTCTCCTACAATGAGCAGTTCTTC. The encoded protein is CASTPTTSGFSYNEQFF. The full variable domain, in which reference TRBV28 and TRBJ2-1 provide the parts outside the CDR3, is DVKVTQSSRYLVKRTGEKVFLECVQDMDHENMFWYRQDPGLGLRLIYFSYDVKMKEKGDIPEGYSVSREKKERFSLILESASTNQTSMYLCASTPTTSGFSYNEQFFGPGTRLTVL.

In its sample, this clone was seen a few times. The V and J genes are TRBV6-1 and TRBJ2-3, with 7 nucleotides matching TRBD2. Looked up from germline, CDR1 is MNHNS and CDR2 is SASEGT. Trimming removed 8 bases from V and 4 bases from J; junction bases left unmatched: 9. The CDR3 is 14 residues long. CDR3: CASLRTSPADTQYF. The CDR3 region has the DNA TGTGCCAGCCTACGGACTAGTCCCGCAGATACGCAGTATTTT.

A word on this clone: This sample also contains other DNA sequences that code for the same CDR3. The chain links TRBV2 to TRBJ2-6; the D is unclear. Trimming stripped 2 bases from V and 2 bases from J, with 4 bases between. This CDR3 is 14 amino acids long. Germline loops: CDR1 SNHLY, CDR2 FYNNEI. CDR3 sequence (DNA): TGTGCCAGCAGTGAAATTACTGGGGCCAACGTCCTGACTTTC. This gives the protein CASSEITGANVLTF. Drawing the rest from reference TRBV2 and TRBJ2-6, the complete variable domain is EPEVTQTPSHQVTQMGQEVILRCVPISNHLYFYWYRQILGQKVEFLVSFYNNEISEKSEIFDDQFSVERPDGSNFTLKIRSTKLEDSAMYFCASSEITGANVLTFGAGSRLTVL.

The chain links TRBV2 to TRBJ2-1; 11 nucleotides agree with TRBD2. The CDR3 sequence is 16 residues long. The germline V gene has CDR1 SNHLY and CDR2 FYNNEI. V lost 6 bases to trimming and J lost 0 bases; unmatched junction nucleotides: 4. This CDR3 reads CASRGTSGHSYNEQFF. CDR3 in DNA: TGTGCCAGCAGGGGGACTAGCGGACACTCCTACAATGAGCAGTTCTTC.

The V call is TRBV18, the J call TRBJ2-5, with D uncertain. Germline V CDR1 and CDR2: KGHSH, LQKENI. The V gene lost 6 bases and the J gene lost 3 bases, with 11 bases spanning the gap. The CDR3 totals 13 residues. The CDR3 DNA sequence: TGTGCCAGCTCCCCCCGAGGAGAAGAGACCCAGTACTTC. Its translation: CASSPRGEETQYF.

V usage is TRBV6-1 and J usage is TRBJ2-5; 9 positions agree with TRBD2. The V gene's germline CDR1 is MNHNS and CDR2 SASEGT. V shed 8 bases, J shed 4 bases, and the junction held 8 bases outside the gene matches. This CDR3 comprises 14 residues. As DNA, the CDR3 is TGTGCCAGCGGCGGGCTAGCGGGATTAGAGACCCAGTACTTC. Its protein product is CASGGLAGLETQYF.

This clone has a handful of counts. The rearrangement joins TRBV5-4 to TRBJ1-1; perhaps TRBD1 as D (5 bases). The ends were cut back, 2 bases at V and 1 base at J, with 12 bases in the middle. The CDR3 runs 15 residues. Germline V gives CDR1 SGHNT, CDR2 YYREEE (reference sequence). CDR3 coding DNA: TGTGCCAGCAGCTTAGGAGGGACCAAGAACACTGAAGCTTTCTTT. Translating gives CASSLGGTKNTEAFF.

CDR3 bases: TGTGCCATCAAAGACGACAGATCGAACACCGGGGAGCTGTTTTTT. This codes for CAIKDDRSNTGELFF. The genes are TRBV10-3 and TRBJ2-2, with D tentatively TRBD1 (5 bases). V lost 7 bases and J lost 0, with 12 bases in between. This CDR3 is built from 15 residues. Germline CDR1 reads ENHRY; CDR2 reads SYGVKD.

V usage is TRBV4-2 and J usage is TRBJ2-7; D is possibly TRBD1 (5 bases). The CDR3 has 15 amino acids. Germline loops: CDR1 LGHNA, CDR2 YNFKEQ. Trimming stripped 0 bases from V and 4 bases from J, with 13 bases between. CDR3 nucleotide sequence: TGTGCCAGCAGCCAAGAAGCCACAGGTTATTACGAGCAGTACTTC. Translating gives CASSQEATGYYEQYF.

The V gene is TRBV7-2, the J gene TRBJ2-5; the D gene is possibly TRBD1 (6 bases). The CDR3 totals 11 residues. V was shortened by 6 bases and J by 7 bases, with 9 bases between the two germline ends. CDR1 is SGHTA, CDR2 FQGNSA, per germline. The CDR3 is CASRSTGTQYF. CDR3 sequence (DNA): TGTGCCAGCAGATCGACAGGGACCCAGTACTTC.

This clone has a handful of counts. The chain combines TRBV18 with TRBJ2-1; TRBD2 matches 9 bases. The trim removed 0 bases at V and 9 bases at J, leaving 12 bases unmatched. The germline V gene encodes CDR1 KGHSH and CDR2 LQKENI. The CDR3 spans 17 residues. In nucleotides, the CDR3 is TGTGCCAGCTCACCACCGAATAGCGGGAGCGTGAGTGGTGAGCAGTTCTTC. Encoded protein: CASSPPNSGSVSGEQFF.

The CDR3 DNA sequence: TGTGCCAGCGCCCGACTAGCGGGAGGGCCCTCCGGTACCTACGAGCAGTACTTC. The encoded protein is CASARLAGGPSGTYEQYF. This chain links TRBV28 with TRBJ2-7; 14 bases match TRBD2. The CDR3 contains 18 residues. J was trimmed by 2 bases and V by 8 bases; bases with no gene match: 14. CDR1 MDHEN and CDR2 SYDVKM come from the germline V gene.

This chain links TRBV4-2 with TRBJ2-1; 9 positions agree with TRBD2. Looked up from germline, CDR1 is LGHNA and CDR2 is YNFKEQ. The trim removed 4 bases at V and 7 bases at J, leaving 11 bases unmatched. The CDR3 extends over 16 amino acids. The CDR3 DNA follows: TGTGCCAGCAGCCTTAATCCGGGACTAGCAGCGAATGAGCAGTTCTTC. Protein sequence: CASSLNPGLAANEQFF.

The chain combines TRBV7-2 with TRBJ1-5; D gene unclear. V lost 2 bases and J 5 bases, leaving 10 bases between the germline ends. The V gene's germline CDR1 is SGHTA and CDR2 FQGNSA. CDR3 size: 14 residues. The CDR3 DNA sequence: TGTGCCAGCAGCTTATGGGCAGGCGATCAGCCCCAGCATTTT. This encodes CASSLWAGDQPQHF.

J is TRBJ2-7 and V is TRBV2, with 7 bases aligning to TRBD2. This CDR3 is 16 amino acids long. The V gene end was trimmed by 0 bases and the J gene end by 5 bases; junction bases not matched to a gene: 10. CDR1 and CDR2 from the germline V gene are SNHLY and FYNNEI. CDR3 in amino acids: CASSEAAGTISHEQYF. The CDR3 nucleotides read TGTGCCAGCAGTGAAGCTGCCGGGACTATTAGCCACGAGCAGTACTTC.

The gene calls are TRBV28 and TRBJ1-1, with a tentative D call TRBD1 (6 bases). The CDR3 sequence is 13 residues long. Between the trimmed V and J ends, which lost 5 bases and 11 bases, there was a span of 18 bases. In germline, CDR1 is MDHEN, CDR2 SYDVKM. The CDR3 coding sequence is TGTGCCAGCAGTGGTTCCGGTACAGGGATTGCTTTCTTT. Its protein is CASSGSGTGIAFF. Based on the CDR3 plus reference TRBV28 and TRBJ1-1, the full variable domain is DVKVTQSSRYLVKRTGEKVFLECVQDMDHENMFWYRQDPGLGLRLIYFSYDVKMKEKGDIPEGYSVSREKKERFSLILESASTNQTSMYLCASSGSGTGIAFFGQGTRLTVV.

This clone was observed a few times. The chain carries TRBV19 and TRBJ1-2; D gene ambiguous. The CDR3 extends over 14 amino acids. The germline V and J ends were trimmed by 6 bases and 4 bases, with 15 bases remaining between them. Germline V lookup: CDR1 LNHDA, CDR2 SQIVND (reference sequence). The CDR3 loop is CASSNSLRGYGYTF. The DNA of the CDR3 is TGTGCCAGTAGCAATTCCCTCCGGGGCTATGGCTACACCTTC.

The CDR3 coding sequence is TGTGCCAGCTCCCCTGGACAGGAGACCTATGGCTACACCTTC. Amino acids: CASSPGQETYGYTF. The chain joins TRBV18 to TRBJ1-2, with 7 bases matching TRBD1. CDR3 length: 14 residues. Unmatched junction bases numbered 8, after V lost 6 bases and J lost 4 bases. The germline CDR1 and CDR2 sequences are KGHSH and LQKENI.

This chain joins TRBV30 and TRBJ1-2, with a tentative D call TRBD1 (5 bases). This CDR3 contains 14 residues. V was trimmed by 4 bases and J by 1 base, leaving 13 bases between them. The germline V gene encodes CDR1 GTSNPN and CDR2 SVGIG (reference sequence). CDR3 in DNA: TGTGCCTGGACCTGGGGAGGGGATAACTATGGCTACACCTTC. This translates into CAWTWGGDNYGYTF.

This clone has more than one count but fewer than ten. This sequence joins TRBV4-1 and TRBJ2-1; 11 bases align to TRBD2. With V trimmed by 0 bases and J by 5 bases, 9 bases remained unmatched. From germline, CDR1 is MGHRA and CDR2 YSYEKL. The CDR3 is 18 amino acids. The CDR3 DNA reads as TGCGCCAGCAGCCAAGACGCTAGCGGGAGGCTGTTACACAATGAGCAGTTCTTC. It codes for CASSQDASGRLLHNEQFF.

The chain is built from TRBV7-2 and TRBJ2-3; TRBD2 might be the D (5 bases). The germline V gene encodes CDR1 SGHTA and CDR2 FQGNSA. V was trimmed by 1 base and J by 5 bases, leaving 16 bases between them. This CDR3 spans 16 amino acids. CDR3 bases: TGTGCCAGCAGCTTAGGCCGGCTAGCTGGGGTAGATACGCAGTATTTT. Amino acids: CASSLGRLAGVDTQYF.

This clone was seen more than once but under ten times. The chain carries TRBV18 and TRBJ2-7; 9 bases fit TRBD2. The CDR3 contains 15 residues. The V and J ends lost 3 bases and 1 base, in that order; junction bases with no gene match: 4. CDR1 KGHSH and CDR2 LQKENI come from the germline V gene. This CDR3 is CASSPAGGLSYEQYF. CDR3 bases: TGTGCCAGCTCACCGGCGGGAGGGTTATCCTACGAGCAGTACTTC.

CDR3 sequence: CASRGAGGQYF. As DNA, the CDR3 is TGTGCCAGCAGAGGCGCGGGGGGGCAGTACTTC. The rearrangement joins TRBV2 to TRBJ2-7; 8 bases fit TRBD2. Germline lookup yields CDR1 SNHLY and CDR2 FYNNEI. The ends lost 6 bases at V and 9 bases at J; junction bases unmatched: 4. There are 11 residues in the CDR3.

This clone was recorded a few times. This chain links TRBV9 with TRBJ2-1; 7 positions agree with TRBD2. The V segment lost 1 base and the J segment 7 bases; nucleotides outside the gene matches: 8. Germline-derived CDR1 and CDR2 are SGDLS and YYNGEE. The CDR3 length is 15 residues. This CDR3 is CASSVRSSGGNEQFF. For the CDR3, the DNA is TGTGCCAGCAGCGTAAGAAGTTCGGGAGGTAATGAGCAGTTCTTC.

This clone was counted between two and nine times. The J gene is TRBJ1-1, the V gene TRBV25-1; 7 bases are shared with TRBD1. V lost 2 bases and J lost 4; bases outside the gene matches: 10. The germline CDR1 and CDR2 sequences are MGHDK and SYGVNS. The CDR3 runs to 16 residues. CDR3 nucleotides: TGTGCCAGCAGTGAACCGGGGACAGCCACGGGCACTGAAGCTTTCTTT. This encodes CASSEPGTATGTEAFF.